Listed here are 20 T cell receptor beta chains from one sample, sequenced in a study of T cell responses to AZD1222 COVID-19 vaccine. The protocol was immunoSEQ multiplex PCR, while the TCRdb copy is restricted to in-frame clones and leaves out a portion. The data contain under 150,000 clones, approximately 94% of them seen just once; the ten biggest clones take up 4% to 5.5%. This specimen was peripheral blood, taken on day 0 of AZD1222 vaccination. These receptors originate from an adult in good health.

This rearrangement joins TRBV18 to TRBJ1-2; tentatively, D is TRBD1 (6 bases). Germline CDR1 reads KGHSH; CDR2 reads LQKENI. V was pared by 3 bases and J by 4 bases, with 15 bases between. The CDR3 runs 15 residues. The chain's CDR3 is CASSPNPGQSYGYTF. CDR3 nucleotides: TGTGCCAGCTCACCTAATCCCGGACAGTCCTATGGCTACACCTTC.

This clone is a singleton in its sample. The CDR3 DNA follows: TGTGCCAGCATTCGGGACATTACAATACCTGAAGCTTTCTTT. Protein sequence: CASIRDITIPEAFF. This chain joins TRBV2 and TRBJ1-1; D perhaps matches TRBD1 (6 bases). V lost 7 bases and J 6 bases, leaving 18 bases between the germline ends. The CDR3 runs to 14 residues. Germline V CDR1 and CDR2: SNHLY, FYNNEI.

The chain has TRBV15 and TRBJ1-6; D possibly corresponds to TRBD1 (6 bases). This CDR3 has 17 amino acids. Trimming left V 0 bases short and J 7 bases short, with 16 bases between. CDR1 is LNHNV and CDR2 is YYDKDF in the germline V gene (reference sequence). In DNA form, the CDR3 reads TGTGCCACCAGCAGAGATCTGTGGGGGCTTCGGAATTCACCCCTCCACTTT. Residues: CATSRDLWGLRNSPLHF.

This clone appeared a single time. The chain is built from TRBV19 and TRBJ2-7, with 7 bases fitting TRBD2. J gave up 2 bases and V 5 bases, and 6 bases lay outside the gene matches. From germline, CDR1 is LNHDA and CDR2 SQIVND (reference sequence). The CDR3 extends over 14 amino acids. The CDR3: CASSPIAGAYEQYF. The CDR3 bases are TGTGCCAGTAGTCCGATAGCGGGTGCCTACGAGCAGTACTTC.

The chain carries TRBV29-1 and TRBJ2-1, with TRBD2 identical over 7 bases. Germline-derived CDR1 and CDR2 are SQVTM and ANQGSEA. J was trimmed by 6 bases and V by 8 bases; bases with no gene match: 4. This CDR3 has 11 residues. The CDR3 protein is CSLGGSNEQFF. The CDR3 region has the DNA TGCAGCCTGGGGGGGTCCAATGAGCAGTTCTTC.

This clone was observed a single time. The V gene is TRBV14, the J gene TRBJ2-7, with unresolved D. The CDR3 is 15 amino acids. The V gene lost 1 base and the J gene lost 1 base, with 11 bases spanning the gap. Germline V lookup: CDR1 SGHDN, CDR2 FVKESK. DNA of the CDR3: TGTGCCAGCAGCCAAGTGCCTAGGTTGTCCTACGAGCAGTACTTC. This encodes CASSQVPRLSYEQYF.

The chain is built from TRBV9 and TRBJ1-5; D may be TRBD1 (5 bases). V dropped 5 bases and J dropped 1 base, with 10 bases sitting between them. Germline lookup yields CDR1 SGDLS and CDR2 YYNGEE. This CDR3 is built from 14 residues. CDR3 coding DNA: TGTGCCAGCAGTGGTGGGGGGAGCAATCAGCCCCAGCATTTT. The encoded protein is CASSGGGSNQPQHF. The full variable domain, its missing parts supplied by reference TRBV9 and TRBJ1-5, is DSGVTQTPKHLITATGQRVTLRCSPRSGDLSVYWYQQSLDQGLQFLIQYYNGEERAKGNILERFSAQQFPDLHSELNLSSLELGDSALYFCASSGGGSNQPQHFGDGTRLSIL.

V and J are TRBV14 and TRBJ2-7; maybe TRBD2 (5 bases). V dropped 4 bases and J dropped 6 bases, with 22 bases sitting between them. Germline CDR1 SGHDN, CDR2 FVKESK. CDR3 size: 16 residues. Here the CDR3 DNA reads TGTGCCAGCAGCCTACGGACTGGGTATTGGTTGGGCGAGCAGTACTTC. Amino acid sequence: CASSLRTGYWLGEQYF.

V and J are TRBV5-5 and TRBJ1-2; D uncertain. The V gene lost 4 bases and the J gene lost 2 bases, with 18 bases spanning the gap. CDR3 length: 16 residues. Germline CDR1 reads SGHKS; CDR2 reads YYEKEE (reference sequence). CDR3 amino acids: CASSPPLDGGNYGYTF. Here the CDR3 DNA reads TGTGCCAGCAGCCCACCACTCGACGGAGGAAACTATGGCTACACCTTC.

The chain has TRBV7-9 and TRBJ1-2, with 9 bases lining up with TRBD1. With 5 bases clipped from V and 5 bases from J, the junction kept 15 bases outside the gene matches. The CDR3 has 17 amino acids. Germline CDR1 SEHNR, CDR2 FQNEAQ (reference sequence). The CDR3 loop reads CASSRILSGQGKYGYTF. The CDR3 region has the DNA TGTGCCAGCAGCCGGATACTTTCGGGACAGGGAAAGTATGGCTACACCTTC.

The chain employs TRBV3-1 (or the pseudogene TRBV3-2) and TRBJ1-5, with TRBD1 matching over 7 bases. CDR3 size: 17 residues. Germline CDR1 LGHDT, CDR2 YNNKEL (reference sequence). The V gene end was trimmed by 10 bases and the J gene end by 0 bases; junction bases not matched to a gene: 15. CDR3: CATPWDRVPLSNQPQHF. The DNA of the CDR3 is TGTGCCACCCCGTGGGACAGAGTACCTCTTAGCAATCAGCCCCAGCATTTT.

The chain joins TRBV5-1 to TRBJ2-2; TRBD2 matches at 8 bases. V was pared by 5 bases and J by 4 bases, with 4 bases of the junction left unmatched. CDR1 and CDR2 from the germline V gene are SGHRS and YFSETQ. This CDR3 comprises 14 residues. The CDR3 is CASRGGGRTGELFF. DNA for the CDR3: TGCGCCAGCAGGGGCGGGGGGCGCACCGGGGAGCTGTTTTTT. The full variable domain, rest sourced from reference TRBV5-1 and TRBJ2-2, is KAGVTQTPRYLIKTRGQQVTLSCSPISGHRSVSWYQQTPGQGLQFLFEYFSETQRNKGNFPGRFSGRQFSNSRSEMNVSTLELGDSALYLCASRGGGRTGELFFGEGSRLTVL.

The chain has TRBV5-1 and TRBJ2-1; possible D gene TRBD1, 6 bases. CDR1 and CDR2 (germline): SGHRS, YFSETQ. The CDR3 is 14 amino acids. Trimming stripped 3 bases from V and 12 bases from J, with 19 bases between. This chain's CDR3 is CASSSRTDNLGQFF. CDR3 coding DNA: TGCGCCAGCAGCTCGAGGACAGACAACTTAGGGCAGTTCTTC.

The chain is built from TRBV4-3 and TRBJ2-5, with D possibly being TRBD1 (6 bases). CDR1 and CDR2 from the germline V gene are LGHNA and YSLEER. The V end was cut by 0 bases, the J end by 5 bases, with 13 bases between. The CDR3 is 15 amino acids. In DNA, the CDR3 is TGCGCCAGCAGCCAAGAAGTGGGGGCCGGGGAGACCCAGTACTTC. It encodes CASSQEVGAGETQYF.

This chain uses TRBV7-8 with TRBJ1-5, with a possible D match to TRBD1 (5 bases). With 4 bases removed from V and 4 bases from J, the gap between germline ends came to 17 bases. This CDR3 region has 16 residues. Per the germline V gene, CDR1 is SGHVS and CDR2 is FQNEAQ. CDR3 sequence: CASSSLQLGVNQPQHF. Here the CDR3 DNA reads TGTGCCAGCAGCTCCCTACAGCTGGGGGTGAATCAGCCCCAGCATTTT.

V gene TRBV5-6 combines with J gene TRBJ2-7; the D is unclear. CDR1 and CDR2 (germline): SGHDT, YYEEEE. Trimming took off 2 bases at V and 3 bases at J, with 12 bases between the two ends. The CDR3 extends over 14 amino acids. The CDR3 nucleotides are TGTGCCAGCAGCTTTCAAGCCGGGTACTACGAGCAGTACTTC. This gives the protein CASSFQAGYYEQYF.

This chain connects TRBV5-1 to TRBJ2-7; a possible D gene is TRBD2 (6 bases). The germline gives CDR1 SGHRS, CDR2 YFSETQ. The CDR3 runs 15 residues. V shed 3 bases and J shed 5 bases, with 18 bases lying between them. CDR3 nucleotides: TGCGCCAGCAGCTCGGGACTGCTCTCGGAGGACGAGCAGTACTTC. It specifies CASSSGLLSEDEQYF.

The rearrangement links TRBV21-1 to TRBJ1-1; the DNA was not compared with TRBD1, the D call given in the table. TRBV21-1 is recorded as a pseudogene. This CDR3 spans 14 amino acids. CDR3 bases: TGTGCTTCCCGAGGGGGCTGGGGTAACACTGAAGCTTTCTTT. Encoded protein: CASRGGWGNTEAFF.

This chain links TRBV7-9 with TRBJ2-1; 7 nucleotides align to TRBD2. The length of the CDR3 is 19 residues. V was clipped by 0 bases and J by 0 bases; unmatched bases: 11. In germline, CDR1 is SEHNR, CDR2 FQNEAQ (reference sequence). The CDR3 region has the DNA TGTGCCAGCAGCTTAGCGCTAGAGTCAAGCGGGGACTCCTACAATGAGCAGTTCTTC. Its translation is CASSLALESSGDSYNEQFF.

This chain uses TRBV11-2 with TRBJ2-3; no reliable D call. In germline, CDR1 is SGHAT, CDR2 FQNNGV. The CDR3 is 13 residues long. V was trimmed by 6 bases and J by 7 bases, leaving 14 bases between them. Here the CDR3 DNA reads TGTGCCAGCAGTTCAGACCGGCGCAATACGCAGTATTTT. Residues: CASSSDRRNTQYF.